The T cell receptor (beta chain) under discussion was sequenced for a study of OX40 agonist ivuxolimab in advanced cancers. Study-wide context: The costimulatory receptor OX40 (CD134) was targeted by ivuxolimab, a fully human IgG2 agonistic monoclonal antibody. Intravenous ivuxolimab was administered to patients every 2 weeks at six dose levels: 0.01, 0.1, 0.3, 1.5, 3 and 10 mg/kg. Of the 50 or so patients in dose escalation, about 20 had hepatocellular carcinoma, roughly 15 had melanoma, 9 had renal cell carcinoma and 9 had head and neck cancer. In the dose-escalation cohort, roughly four fifths of patients were male, and the mean age was approximately 60 years, with a range of roughly 20 to 80. Patients were allowed to have had prior anti-PD-1, anti-PD-L1 or anti-CTLA-4 therapy, and 40% to 45% of the dose-escalation patients had been treated with checkpoint inhibitors. Partial responses occurred in three dose-escalation patients, of whom one had hepatocellular carcinoma and two had cutaneous melanoma. Peripheral TCRbeta sequencing was intended to test whether TCR sequence diversity was altered and clonal T-cell expansion was caused by ivuxolimab. The paper reports the monotherapy dose-escalation portion (N = 52 patients) of the phase I ivuxolimab trial. What the authors observed across the whole study: In the 0.1-3.0 mg/kg groups, partial responders were among the patients with the lowest normalized peripheral clonal expansion, particularly in CD8+ T cells. After ivuxolimab, more expanded clones were found on average in CD8+ T cells than in CD4+ T cells. Low levels of normalized T-cell clonal expansion were also seen in some nonresponding patients. At doses of 0.1 to 3.0 mg/kg, clonal expansion of both CD4+ and CD8+ T cells in blood was seen between baseline and week 6. Antigen specificity was not determined for the clonally expanded peripheral T cells.

Genomic DNA was extracted from sorted cells for sequencing of the TCRbeta CDR3 region. The immunoSEQ Assay was used to sequence the TCRbeta CDR3 regions. Imported from immuneACCESS, the table was reduced by TCRdb to in-frame sequences with V and J called. These copies leave out some clones; in studies compared against another copy, an unresolved V gene accounts for under half, and the cause of the remainder is not known. The sample includes tens of thousands of clones, with 91% observed a single time. The ten largest clones take up 3.5% to 5% of the sample. Regarding this clone: Its recognized antigen is unknown. The sample holds no much larger clone one base away, and base qualities are not on file.

The trial excluded patients who had a history of autoimmune disease or who were on systemic immunosuppression. Peripheral blood for TCR sequencing was collected from all dose cohorts at baseline, on cycle 4 day 1, and on cycle 7 day 1. The samples were drawn from a first-in-human, open-label, multicenter phase I dose-escalation trial of ivuxolimab. The trial enrolled adults with locally advanced or metastatic head and neck squamous cell, hepatocellular, melanoma or renal cell carcinoma. Before TCR sequencing, CD4+ T cells and CD8+ T cells from peripheral blood were sorted into separate populations. The CDR3 measures 13 amino acids from cysteine to phenylalanine. Of all the DNA, just the CDR3 is kept, 39 bases in frame from base 1. CDR1 and CDR2 are read off the germline V gene (reference sequence) as MNHNY and SVGAGI. Trimming removed 0 bases from V and 6 bases from J; the gene matches leave 1 base unexplained.

The chain is made from TRBV6-6 and TRBJ2-5; 7 of the junction bases match TRBD2. Source: CD4+ or CD8+ T cells sorted from blood, taken in a trial of the OX40 agonist ivuxolimab. The TCR originated in an adult with an advanced solid tumor such as melanoma, head and neck, liver or kidney cancer. For the CDR3, the sequence is CASSYSGGKTQYF. The nucleotide sequence reads TGTGCCAGCAGTTACTCGGGGGGGAAGACCCAGTACTTC.